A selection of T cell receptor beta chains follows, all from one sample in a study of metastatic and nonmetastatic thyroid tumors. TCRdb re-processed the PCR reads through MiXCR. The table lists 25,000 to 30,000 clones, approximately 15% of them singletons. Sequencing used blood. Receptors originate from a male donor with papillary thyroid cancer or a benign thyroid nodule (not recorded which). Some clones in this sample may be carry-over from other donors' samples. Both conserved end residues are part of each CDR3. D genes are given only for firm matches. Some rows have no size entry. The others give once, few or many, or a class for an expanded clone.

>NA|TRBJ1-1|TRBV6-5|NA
TGTGCCAGTAGTCACACCAGGGACGAAGCTTTCTTT
CASSHTRDEAFF
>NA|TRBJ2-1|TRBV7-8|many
TGTGCCAGCAGCTTAACCGGGACTCTCTCCTACAATGAGCAGTTCTTC
CASSLTGTLSYNEQFF
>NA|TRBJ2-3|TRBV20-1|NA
TGCAGTGCTAGAGATTGGCAGAGCACAGATACGCAGTATTTT
CSARDWQSTDTQYF
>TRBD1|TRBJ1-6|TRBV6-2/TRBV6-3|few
TGTGCCAGCAGTTATGTCGCAGGGGGAGCAGATAATTCACCCCTCCACTTT
CASSYVAGGADNSPLHF
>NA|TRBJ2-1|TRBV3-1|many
TGTGCCAGCAGCCACCGTGGCGGATACAATGAGCAGTTCTTC
CASSHRGGYNEQFF
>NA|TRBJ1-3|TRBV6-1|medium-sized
TGTGCCAGCAGTGCTGCCTTCGGAAACACCATATATTTT
CASSAAFGNTIYF
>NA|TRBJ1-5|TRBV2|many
TGTGCCAGCAGCGACGGGAATGGCAATCAGCCCCAGCATTTT
CASSDGNGNQPQHF
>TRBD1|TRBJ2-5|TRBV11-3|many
TGTGCCAGCAGCTTAGACGGGTCGGGCAGGGGGCGGGAGACCCAGTACTTC
CASSLDGSGRGRETQYF
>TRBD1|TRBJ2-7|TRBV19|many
TGTGCCAGTAGTATAGTAGGGACAGCATCCTACGAGCAGTACTTC
CASSIVGTASYEQYF
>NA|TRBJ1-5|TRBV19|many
TGTGCCAGTAGTCTTCGGGGGTATAGCAATCAGCCCCAGCATTTT
CASSLRGYSNQPQHF
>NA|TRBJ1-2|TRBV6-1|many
TGTGCCAGCAGCCTGGCCGCCGGGACGGAGTATGGCTACACCTTC
CASSLAAGTEYGYTF
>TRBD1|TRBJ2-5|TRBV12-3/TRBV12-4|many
TGTGCCAGCAGTTTTATCCCGCTAGGGGGCGGTTTTATGGAGACCCAGTACTTC
CASSFIPLGGGFMETQYF
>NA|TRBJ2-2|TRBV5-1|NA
TGCGCCAGCAGCCTGGAAGGAGGGCGTGAGATAAGGACCGGGGAGCTGTTTTTT
CASSLEGGREIRTGELFF
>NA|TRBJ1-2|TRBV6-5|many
TGTGCCAGCAGTTACGACAGCAATTATGGCTACACCTTC
CASSYDSNYGYTF
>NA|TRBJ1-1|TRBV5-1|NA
TGCGACAGCAGCTCCGGACAGATAACTGAAGCTTCCTTT
CDSSSGQITEASF
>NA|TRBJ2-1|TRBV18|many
TGTGCCAGCTCTGCGGCGGCATCCGAGAATGAGCAGTTCTTC
CASSAAASENEQFF
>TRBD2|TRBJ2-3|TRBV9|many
TGTGCCAGCAGCGTAGGATTACCAGCGGGGGTCACAGATACGCAGTATTTT
CASSVGLPAGVTDTQYF